Sequencing of this T cell receptor (beta chain) was carried out in a study of CD8 T cells in ankylosing spondylitis. Researchers built TCR beta libraries using quantitative 5'-RACE with molecular barcodes. TCRdb passed the 5' RACE reads through MiXCR, listing each CDR3 protein once. The data hold around 490,000 distinct CDR3 sequences, with about 5% observed a single time. The V and J ends lost 0 bases and 1 base respectively, with 10 bases between them. The CDR3 runs 16 residues. In germline, CDR1 is MNHEY, CDR2 SVGEGT. In its sample, this clonotype was seen many times. Its matching antigen is unknown. Regarding the study as a whole: Among TCR beta sequences, a motif of 7 to 9 highly homologous variants appeared characteristic of ankylosing spondylitis blood.

Input material: blood, either unsorted or a sorted T cell fraction (not recorded which). The V gene is TRBV6-2 or TRBV6-3, the J gene TRBJ2-1; D is unclear. This TCR derives from a male donor with ankylosing spondylitis. CDR3 loop: CASSYSPLRSYNEQFF. CDR3 nucleotides: TGTGCCAGCAGTTACTCCCCCCTACGGTCCTACAATGAGCAGTTCTTC.